Following are 10 T cell receptor beta chains from one sample sequenced in a study of Ad26.COV2.S vaccination and SARS-CoV-2 variants. As for treatment: some 20 received Ad26.COV2.S at low or high dose, single or two shots; several received placebo; per-sample allocation not given. It was on day 63 after the first vaccine or placebo injection that samples were taken. The data were produced by immunoSEQ multiplex PCR, yet TCRdb's version contains in-frame clones alone and is incomplete. The sample has over 350,000 clones; roughly nine tenths are singletons. This specimen was peripheral blood, taken in a trial of Ad26.COV2.S vaccine versus placebo. These receptors came from a person between 18 and 65 years old who received the Ad26.COV2.S COVID-19 vaccine or a placebo.

The V call is TRBV29-1, the J call TRBJ2-1; D call uncertain. CDR3 length: 12 amino acids. V was cut by 3 bases and J by 7 bases, with 10 bases left in between. Germline V lookup: CDR1 SQVTM, CDR2 ANQGSEA. The CDR3 nucleotides are TGCAGCGTTGACGGCAGTAAAAATGAGCAGTTCTTC. Encoded protein: CSVDGSKNEQFF.

The chain recombines TRBV11-2 with TRBJ1-1; TRBD1 matches at 8 bases. The CDR3 is made up of 16 amino acids. V lost 4 bases and J lost 1; bases outside the gene matches: 8. Germline V lookup: CDR1 SGHAT, CDR2 FQNNGV. In DNA, the CDR3 is TGTGCCAGCAGCTCCCGCCAGACAGGGGAGAACACTGAAGCTTTCTTT. This gives the protein CASSSRQTGENTEAFF.

The DNA for the CDR3 is TGCGCCAGCAGCTTGGCGGCTAGCGGGGGGGACGCAGATACGCAGTATTTT. This codes for CASSLAASGGDADTQYF. The chain employs TRBV5-1 and TRBJ2-3, with 12 bases identical to TRBD2. The V gene's germline CDR1 is SGHRS and CDR2 YFSETQ. This CDR3 has 17 residues. The V and J ends lost 0 bases and 4 bases, in that order; junction bases with no gene match: 6.

The chain uses TRBV4-1 and TRBJ2-1, with 8 bases aligning to TRBD2. The J segment lost 6 bases and the V segment lost 3 bases, leaving 13 bases of the junction unmatched. CDR1 and CDR2 from the germline V gene are MGHRA and YSYEKL. The CDR3 is 17 amino acids. As DNA, the CDR3 is TGCGCCAGCAGCCATCACCCCCCGGGACTAGGGCCCAATGAGCAGTTCTTC. This sequence encodes CASSHHPPGLGPNEQFF.

The chain employs TRBV5-8 and TRBJ1-2; 9 positions match TRBD1. There are 16 residues in the CDR3. CDR1 is SGHTS and CDR2 is YDEGEE in the germline V gene. With V trimmed by 3 bases and J by 2 bases, 8 bases remained unmatched. For the CDR3, the DNA is TGTGCCAGCAGCTCTTACAGGGGGCATCAGAACTATGGCTACACCTTC. Protein sequence: CASSSYRGHQNYGYTF. The entire variable domain, with the rest obtained from reference TRBV5-8 and TRBJ1-2, is as follows: EAGVTQSPTHLIKTRGQQATLRCSPISGHTSVYWYQQALGLGLQFLLWYDEGEERNRGNFPPRFSGRQFPNYSSELNVNALELEDSALYLCASSSYRGHQNYGYTFGSGTRLTVV.

The gene calls are TRBV7-9 and TRBJ1-4; D uncertain. The CDR3 has 17 residues. V was cut by 3 bases and J by 8 bases, with 22 bases left in between. Germline V gene sequence: CDR1 SEHNR, CDR2 FQNEAQ (reference sequence). The CDR3 DNA reads TGTGCCAGCAGCTTCTCTAGGGTTTTACGGGTCGGGGAAAAACTGTTTTTT. It specifies CASSFSRVLRVGEKLFF.

The chain carries TRBV29-1 and TRBJ2-7; 9 bases line up with TRBD1. J gave up 6 bases and V 0 bases, and 6 bases lay outside the gene matches. CDR1 and CDR2 (germline): SQVTM, ANQGSEA. The CDR3 covers 14 residues. The CDR3 DNA follows: TGCAGCGTTGAAGACGACAGGGGGGTCGGCGAGCAGTACTTC. Translating it yields CSVEDDRGVGEQYF.

This chain uses TRBV5-6 with TRBJ2-7; no clear D gene. Germline-derived CDR1 and CDR2 are SGHDT and YYEEEE. The CDR3 consists of 12 residues. Trimming removed 4 bases at V and 3 bases at J, with 8 bases between. The CDR3 DNA sequence: TGTGCCAGCAGCCGCGACGGCTACGAGCAGTACTTC. Its protein is CASSRDGYEQYF. The full variable domain, its missing parts supplied by reference TRBV5-6 and TRBJ2-7, is DAGVTQSPTHLIKTRGQQVTLRCSPKSGHDTVSWYQQALGQGPQFIFQYYEEEERQRGNFPDRFSGHQFPNYSSELNVNALLLGDSALYLCASSRDGYEQYFGPGTRLTVT.

This chain uses TRBV2 with TRBJ1-4; D is possibly TRBD1 (5 bases). V lost 2 bases to trimming and J lost 4 bases, with 14 bases between them. CDR1 is SNHLY and CDR2 is FYNNEI in the germline V gene. The CDR3 consists of 16 residues. CDR3 sequence (DNA): TGTGCCAGCAGTGAAAAGGGGACTGAGTTTAATGAAAAACTGTTTTTT. Protein sequence: CASSEKGTEFNEKLFF. The full variable domain, in which reference TRBV2 and TRBJ1-4 provide the parts outside the CDR3, is EPEVTQTPSHQVTQMGQEVILRCVPISNHLYFYWYRQILGQKVEFLVSFYNNEISEKSEIFDDQFSVERPDGSNFTLKIRSTKLEDSAMYFCASSEKGTEFNEKLFFGSGTQLSVL.

This sequence joins TRBV3-1 (or the pseudogene TRBV3-2) and TRBJ2-1; TRBD2 aligns across 8 bases. The CDR3 spans 14 residues. J gave up 9 bases and V 1 base, and 5 bases lay outside the gene matches. CDR1 is LGHDT and CDR2 is YNNKEL in the germline V gene (reference sequence). CDR3: CASSQVTGTSEQFF. The CDR3 DNA reads TGTGCCAGCAGCCAAGTAACCGGGACTAGTGAGCAGTTCTTC.